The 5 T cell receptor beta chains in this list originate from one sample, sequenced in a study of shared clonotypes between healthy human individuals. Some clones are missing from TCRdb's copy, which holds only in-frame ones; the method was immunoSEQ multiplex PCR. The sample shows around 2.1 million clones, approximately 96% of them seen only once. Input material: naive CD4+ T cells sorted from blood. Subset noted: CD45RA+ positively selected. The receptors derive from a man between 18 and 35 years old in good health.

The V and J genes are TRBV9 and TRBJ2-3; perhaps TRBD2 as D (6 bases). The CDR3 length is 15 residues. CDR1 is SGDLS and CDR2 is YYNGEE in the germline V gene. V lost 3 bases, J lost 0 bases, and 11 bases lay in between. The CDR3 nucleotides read TGTGCCAGCAGCGCCGGAGGGGTGAGCACAGATACGCAGTATTTT. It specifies CASSAGGVSTDTQYF.

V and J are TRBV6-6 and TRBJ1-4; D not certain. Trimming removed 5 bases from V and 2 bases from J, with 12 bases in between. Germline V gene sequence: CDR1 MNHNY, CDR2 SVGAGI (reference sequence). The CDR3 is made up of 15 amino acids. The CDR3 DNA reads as TGTGCCAGCAGTCCATCGGGTGGGACTAATGAAAAACTGTTTTTT. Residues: CASSPSGGTNEKLFF.

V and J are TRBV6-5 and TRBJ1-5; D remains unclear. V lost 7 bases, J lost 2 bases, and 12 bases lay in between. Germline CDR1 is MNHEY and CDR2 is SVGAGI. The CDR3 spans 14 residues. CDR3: CASKLGSGNQPQHF. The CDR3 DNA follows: TGTGCCAGCAAACTGGGATCGGGCAATCAGCCCCAGCATTTT.

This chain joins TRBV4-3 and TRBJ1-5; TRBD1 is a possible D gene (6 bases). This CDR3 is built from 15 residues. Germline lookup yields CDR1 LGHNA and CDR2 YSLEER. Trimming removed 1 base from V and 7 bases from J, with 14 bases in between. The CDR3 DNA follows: TGCGCCAGCAGCCAAGTAGCAGGGGACGGCCAGCCCCAGCATTTT. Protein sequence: CASSQVAGDGQPQHF.

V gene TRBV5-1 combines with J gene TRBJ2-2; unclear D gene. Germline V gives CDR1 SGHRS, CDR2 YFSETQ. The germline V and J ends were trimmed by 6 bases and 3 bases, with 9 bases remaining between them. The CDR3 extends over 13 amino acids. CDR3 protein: CASTNKDTGELFF. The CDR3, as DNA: TGCGCCAGCACAAACAAAGACACCGGGGAGCTGTTTTTT. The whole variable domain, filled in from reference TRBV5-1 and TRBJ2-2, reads KAGVTQTPRYLIKTRGQQVTLSCSPISGHRSVSWYQQTPGQGLQFLFEYFSETQRNKGNFPGRFSGRQFSNSRSEMNVSTLELGDSALYLCASTNKDTGELFFGEGSRLTVL.